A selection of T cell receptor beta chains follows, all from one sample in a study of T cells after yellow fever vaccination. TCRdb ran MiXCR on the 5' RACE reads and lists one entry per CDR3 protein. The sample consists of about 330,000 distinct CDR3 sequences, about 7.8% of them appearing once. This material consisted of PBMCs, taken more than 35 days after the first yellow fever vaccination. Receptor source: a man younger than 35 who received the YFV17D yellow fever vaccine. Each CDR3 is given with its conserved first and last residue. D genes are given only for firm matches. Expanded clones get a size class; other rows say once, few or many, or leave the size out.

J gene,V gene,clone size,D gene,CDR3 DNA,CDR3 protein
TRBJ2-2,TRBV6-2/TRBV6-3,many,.,TGTGCCAGCAGTTACTCGAAAAGGGACACCGGGGAGCTGTTTTTT,CASSYSKRDTGELFF
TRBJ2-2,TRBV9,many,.,TGTGCCAGCAGCGTGGGGGGTGCCGGGGAGCTGTTTTTT,CASSVGGAGELFF
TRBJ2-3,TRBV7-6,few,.,TGTGCCAGCAGCTTTAGGGGCAGCGCAGCTAGCACAGATACGCAGTATTTT,CASSFRGSAASTDTQYF
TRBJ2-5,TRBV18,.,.,TGTGCCAGCTCACCACCCGGGTATAATCGGGAGACCCAGTACTTC,CASSPPGYNRETQYF
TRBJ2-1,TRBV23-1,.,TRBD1,TGCGCCAGCAGTCAAGAAGGACAGGGGGCGGGCTCCTACAATGAGCAGTTCTTC,CASSQEGQGAGSYNEQFF
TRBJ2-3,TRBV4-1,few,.,TGCGCCAGCAGCCAACAAGTAGGAGGGGCCCTAGGCGATGCGCAGTATTTT,CASSQQVGGALGDAQYF
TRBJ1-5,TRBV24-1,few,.,TGTGCCACCAGTCGCAGCTCCAATCAGCCCCAGCATTTT,CATSRSSNQPQHF
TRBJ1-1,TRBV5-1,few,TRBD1,TGCGCCAGCAGCGAGGGAACAGGGGCTGAAGCTTTCTTT,CASSEGTGAEAFF
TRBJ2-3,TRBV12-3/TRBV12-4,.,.,TGTGCCAGCAGTTTAGCGCTTGGACATACGCAGTATTTT,CASSLALGHTQYF
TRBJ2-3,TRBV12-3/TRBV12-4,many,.,TGTGCCAGCAGGTGGACAGATACGCAGTATTTT,CASRWTDTQYF
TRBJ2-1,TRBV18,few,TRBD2,TGTGCCAGCTCACCACCGGGCCTAGCGGGTTCCTACAATGAGCAGTTCTTC,CASSPPGLAGSYNEQFF
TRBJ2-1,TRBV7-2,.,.,TGTGCCACAGGGCTAGTTGGGGGGAACAATGAGCAGTTCTTC,CATGLVGGNNEQFF
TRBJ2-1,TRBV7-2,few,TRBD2,TGTGCCAGCAGCTTAGGGCGGGGGGATTACAATGAGCAGTTCTTC,CASSLGRGDYNEQFF
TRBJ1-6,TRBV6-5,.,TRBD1,TGTGCCAGCAGTTTGGGAGACAGGGACAATTCACCCCTCCACTTT,CASSLGDRDNSPLHF
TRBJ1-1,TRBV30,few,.,TGTGCCTGGGGACGGAGGAACACTGAAGCTTTCTTT,CAWGRRNTEAFF
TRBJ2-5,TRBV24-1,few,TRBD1,TGTGCCACCGGGGGTGGGACAGAACAAGAGACCCAGTACTTC,CATGGGTEQETQYF
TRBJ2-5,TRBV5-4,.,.,TGTGCCAGCAGTGGTTTTTGGGAGGAGACCCAGTACTTC,CASSGFWEETQYF
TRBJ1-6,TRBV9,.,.,TGTGCCAGCAGCGTAACAAACGGGGCACCCCTCCACTTT,CASSVTNGAPLHF
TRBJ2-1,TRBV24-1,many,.,TGTGCCACCAGCGAGGGGGGAAGGGATGAGCAGTTCTTC,CATSEGGRDEQFF
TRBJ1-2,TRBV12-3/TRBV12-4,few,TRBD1,TGTGCCAGCAGTTTTCAGGGGGGGAGAGGAGGCTACACCTTC,CASSFQGGRGGYTF
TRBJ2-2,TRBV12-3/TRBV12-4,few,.,TGTGCCAGCACTCCCGGCGGCACCGGGGAGCTGTTTTTT,CASTPGGTGELFF
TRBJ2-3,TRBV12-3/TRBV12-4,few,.,TGTGCCAGCAGCCGAGACGGGGGAGGATCAGATACGCAGTATTTT,CASSRDGGGSDTQYF
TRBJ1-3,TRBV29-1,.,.,TGCAGCGCCGTATTACAGAATGGGAACACCATATATTTT,CSAVLQNGNTIYF
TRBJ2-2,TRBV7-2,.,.,TGTGCCACCAGAATCTGGGGGGCGCCCACCGGGGAGCTGTTTTTT,CATRIWGAPTGELFF
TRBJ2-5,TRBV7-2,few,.,TGTGCCAGCAGCTTAAGGGGTTCCGGGCAGATGGAGACCCAGTACTTC,CASSLRGSGQMETQYF
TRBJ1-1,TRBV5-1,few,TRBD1,TGCGCCAGCAGCACCCAACAGGGGAGCGGTGAAGCTTTCTTT,CASSTQQGSGEAFF
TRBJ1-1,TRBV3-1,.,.,TGTGCCAGCAGCCTCGGGCCTCGGCTAGGGAACACTGAAGCTTTCTTT,CASSLGPRLGNTEAFF
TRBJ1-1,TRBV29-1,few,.,TGCAGCGTTGGTCGGCAGTTTGAAGCTTTCTTT,CSVGRQFEAFF
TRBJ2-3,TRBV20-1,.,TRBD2,TGCAGTGCTCCAGCGGGGGGCCCGCCCTACACAGATACGCAGTATTTT,CSAPAGGPPYTDTQYF
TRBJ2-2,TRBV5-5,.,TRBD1,TGTGCCAGCAGCTTGGACCCGTGGACAGGGGCCGGGGAGCTGTTTTTT,CASSLDPWTGAGELFF
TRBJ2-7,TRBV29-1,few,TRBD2,TGCAGCGTCTTACCGTTAGGCCCCGGGGGGGAGCAGTACTTC,CSVLPLGPGGEQYF
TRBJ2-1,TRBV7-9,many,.,TGTGCCAGCAGCTTAGTCGGATGGCCCGAGCAGTTCTTC,CASSLVGWPEQFF
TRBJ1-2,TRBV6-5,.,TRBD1,TGTGCCAGCAGTTATCGGCCAGGGGGTGGCTACACCTTC,CASSYRPGGGYTF
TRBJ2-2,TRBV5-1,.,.,TGCGCCAGCAGCATGCCTTTAGGGCCCAGGGAGCTGTTTTTT,CASSMPLGPRELFF
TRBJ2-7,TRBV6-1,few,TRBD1,TGTGCCTCCCGCGGACAGGGTGTTAGCGAGCAGTACTTC,CASRGQGVSEQYF
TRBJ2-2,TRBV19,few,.,TGTGCCAGTTGTGACAATCCCGGGGAGCTGTTTTTT,CASCDNPGELFF
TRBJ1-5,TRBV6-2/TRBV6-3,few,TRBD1,TGTGCCAGCAGTCGGGACAGGGGAGAGAATCAGCCCCAGCATTTT,CASSRDRGENQPQHF
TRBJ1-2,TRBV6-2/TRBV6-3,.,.,TGTGCCAGCAGTTACGAGGGAGCCTATGGCTACACCTTC,CASSYEGAYGYTF
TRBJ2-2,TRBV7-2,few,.,TGTGCCAGCAGCTCCCAAGGCCGGGGTTTCGGGGAGCTGTTTTTT,CASSSQGRGFGELFF
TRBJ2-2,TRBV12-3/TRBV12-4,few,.,TGTGCCAGCAGTCTACACGGGGAGCTGTTTTTT,CASSLHGELFF